Below, 30 T cell receptor beta chains from the same sample are listed, as sequenced in a study of shared clonotypes between healthy human individuals. Profiling relied on immunoSEQ multiplex PCR, and the TCRdb table lists in-frame clones only, not all of them. The table shows some 1 million clones, with about 75% occurring only once. Sequencing was performed on memory CD4+ T cells sorted from blood. Indicated subset: CD45RA-negative fraction. The receptor source for this set is a man younger than 35 in good health.

The chain uses TRBV5-1 and TRBJ2-7, with D possibly matching TRBD2 (6 bases). V gave up 4 bases and J gave up 5 bases, with 13 bases separating them. The CDR3 sequence is 13 residues long. Germline V gene data show CDR1 as SGHRS and CDR2 as YFSETQ. The CDR3 region is CASSPGTLHEQYF. CDR3 coding DNA: TGCGCCAGCAGCCCCGGGACTCTCCACGAGCAGTACTTC.

This clone has only a few counts. The genes are TRBV2 and TRBJ2-1, with 9 bases identical to TRBD2. V lost 4 bases to trimming and J lost 6 bases; unmatched junction nucleotides: 10. This CDR3 spans 16 amino acids. In germline, CDR1 is SNHLY, CDR2 FYNNEI. CDR3 DNA sequence: TGTGCCAGCAGTGCCTTAAGCGGGGGGCTTTTCAATGAGCAGTTCTTC. Protein product: CASSALSGGLFNEQFF.

This clone was observed a few times. The chain links TRBV4-1 to TRBJ1-1, with D perhaps TRBD1 (5 bases). Between the trimmed V and J ends, which lost 4 bases and 1 base, there was a span of 16 bases. Germline-derived CDR1 and CDR2 are MGHRA and YSYEKL. This CDR3 has 16 residues. Here the CDR3 reads CASSPLGVRQNTEAFF. The CDR3, as DNA: TGCGCCAGCAGCCCCCTGGGGGTCAGACAGAACACTGAAGCTTTCTTT.

The CDR3 DNA reads as TGTGCCAGCAGCTTCGGCCTAGCGGGAGGCGAGCAGTACTTC. Translation: CASSFGLAGGEQYF. The chain uses TRBV11-2 and TRBJ2-7, with 11 bases identical to TRBD2. The CDR3 loop spans 14 amino acids. V gave up 3 bases and J gave up 6 bases; unmatched junction bases: 4. The germline V gene has CDR1 SGHAT and CDR2 FQNNGV.

The chain links TRBV30 to TRBJ1-5; no clear D. The CDR3 runs 13 residues. Looked up from germline, CDR1 is GTSNPN and CDR2 is SVGIG (reference sequence). The germline V and J ends were trimmed by 1 base and 4 bases, with 8 bases remaining between them. CDR3 DNA: TGTGCCTGGAGTGGAAATGTGAATCAGCCCCAGCATTTT. This encodes CAWSGNVNQPQHF.

The J gene is TRBJ1-2, the V gene TRBV5-4, with TRBD1 matching over 11 bases. Looked up from germline, CDR1 is SGHNT and CDR2 is YYREEE (reference sequence). V was clipped by 4 bases and J by 4 bases; unmatched bases: 9. The CDR3 is made up of 16 amino acids. The DNA for the CDR3 is TGTGCCAGCAGCGCCATGGACAGGGGGCGGAGCTATGGCTACACCTTC. Translation gives CASSAMDRGRSYGYTF.

This chain links TRBV18 with TRBJ2-7; D uncertain. Germline CDR1 is KGHSH and CDR2 is LQKENI. CDR3 length: 16 residues. Trimming pared 2 bases from V and 3 bases from J, leaving 17 bases between. CDR3 nucleotides: TGTGCCAGCTCACCAGAAGTGGTGACGAGGAGCTACGAGCAGTACTTC. It is translated as CASSPEVVTRSYEQYF.

The table lists this clone with many counts. Other DNA sequences in this specimen translate into the identical CDR3. The J gene is TRBJ2-1, the V gene TRBV20-1, with a possible D match to TRBD1 (7 bases). V was trimmed by 6 bases and J by 9 bases, leaving 12 bases between them. CDR3 length equals 11 residues. Germline values: CDR1 DFQATT, CDR2 SNEGSKA (reference sequence). The CDR3 bases are TGCAGTGCGAGCCAGGGGGGTGAGCAGTTCTTC. Amino acid sequence: CSASQGGEQFF.

For this clone: Other DNA sequences in the sample encode the same CDR3. The rearrangement links TRBV30 to TRBJ2-7, with D unclear. The CDR3 has 11 amino acids. From germline, CDR1 is GTSNPN and CDR2 SVGIG (reference sequence). Trimming removed 1 base from V and 3 bases from J, with 4 bases in between. The CDR3, as DNA: TGTGCCTGGAGTGCGGGCTACGAGCAGTACTTC. Protein product: CAWSAGYEQYF.

The J gene is TRBJ2-2, the V gene TRBV30; D ambiguous. Trimming removed 3 bases at V and 6 bases at J, with 8 bases between. CDR1 and CDR2 (germline): GTSNPN, SVGIG (reference sequence). This CDR3 comprises 12 residues. The CDR3 DNA sequence: TGTGCCTGGAGGGGTGGTCCCGGGGAGCTGTTTTTT. Its protein is CAWRGGPGELFF.

The table lists this clone with a count of one. The V and J genes are TRBV6-1 and TRBJ2-1, with 8 bases lining up with TRBD2. From germline, CDR1 is MNHNS and CDR2 SASEGT. V shed 8 bases and J 2 bases; nucleotides not matched to a gene: 5. This CDR3 comprises 14 residues. The CDR3, as DNA: TGTGCCAGCCTTGGGACTAGTCCCTACAATGAGCAGTTCTTC. It is translated as CASLGTSPYNEQFF.

The chain carries TRBV6-6 and TRBJ1-5, with no clear D. The CDR3 sequence is 15 residues long. The germline gives CDR1 MNHNY, CDR2 SVGAGI (reference sequence). Trimming shortened V by 5 bases and J by 5 bases, and 16 bases separated the two germline ends. CDR3 region: CASSQHGTPYQPQHF. CDR3 bases: TGTGCCAGCAGTCAACACGGTACTCCTTATCAGCCCCAGCATTTT.

This clone has a single count. The chain has TRBV7-8 and TRBJ2-1; D uncertain. This CDR3 spans 14 amino acids. Deletions cut 5 bases from V and 4 bases from J, with 12 bases between. Germline V gives CDR1 SGHVS, CDR2 FQNEAQ. The CDR3 reads CASSPRGRYNEQFF. The CDR3 DNA reads TGTGCCAGCAGCCCCCGAGGAAGGTACAATGAGCAGTTCTTC.

V and J are TRBV6-5 and TRBJ1-1; TRBD1 agrees at 7 bases. The CDR3 extends over 14 amino acids. The V gene end was trimmed by 5 bases and the J gene end by 6 bases; junction bases not matched to a gene: 9. CDR1 is MNHEY, CDR2 SVGAGI, per germline. CDR3: CASSRPQGQSEAFF. Here the CDR3 DNA reads TGTGCCAGCAGTCGCCCCCAGGGACAGTCTGAAGCTTTCTTT.

This chain joins TRBV18 and TRBJ2-6; 8 nucleotides align to TRBD1. The CDR3 has 18 residues. Unmatched junction bases numbered 8, after V lost 2 bases and J lost 2 bases. Germline CDR1 reads KGHSH; CDR2 reads LQKENI. The chain's CDR3 is CASSPLVQGAAGANVLTF. The DNA of the CDR3 is TGTGCCAGCTCACCATTGGTCCAGGGGGCAGCTGGGGCCAACGTCCTGACTTTC.

This sequence joins TRBV30 and TRBJ2-5; the match to TRBD2 covers 8 bases. Germline assignment: CDR1 GTSNPN and CDR2 SVGIG (reference sequence). V lost 2 bases and J lost 5; bases outside the gene matches: 19. The CDR3 length is 18 residues. CDR3 amino acids: CAWSLKGKTSAQGETQYF. CDR3 in DNA: TGTGCCTGGAGTTTAAAGGGGAAGACTAGCGCTCAGGGGGAGACCCAGTACTTC.

This chain connects TRBV6-1 to TRBJ2-7; the match to TRBD1 covers 7 bases. With 5 bases clipped from V and 10 bases from J, the junction kept 11 bases outside the gene matches. The CDR3 is 13 amino acids. CDR1 is MNHNS, CDR2 SASEGT, per germline. CDR3 sequence (DNA): TGTGCCAGCAGTCTACCTCCGGGACAGACTCAGTACTTC. Protein sequence: CASSLPPGQTQYF.

This chain connects TRBV12-5 to TRBJ2-5; a possible D gene is TRBD2 (5 bases). The V gene lost 1 base and the J gene lost 0 bases, with 6 bases spanning the gap. The CDR3 has 14 amino acids. Germline CDR1 LGHNT, CDR2 FRNRAP. In DNA form, the CDR3 reads TGTGCTAGTGGTTTGGGGACTGACCAAGAGACCCAGTACTTC. This gives the protein CASGLGTDQETQYF.

Points on this clone: Other nucleotide sequences in the sample specify the same CDR3. The V gene is TRBV14, the J gene TRBJ2-1; the D is unclear. The V end was cut by 3 bases, the J end by 4 bases, with 1 base between. The CDR3 sequence is 11 residues long. Germline CDR1 reads SGHDN; CDR2 reads FVKESK. CDR3 DNA sequence: TGTGCCAGCAGCCAGTACAATGAGCAGTTCTTC. This encodes CASSQYNEQFF.

The chain joins TRBV12-5 to TRBJ2-5, with TRBD2 matching 7 bases. V trimming: 0 bases; J trimming: 4 bases; junction bases outside the gene matches: 5. The CDR3 spans 15 residues. CDR1 is LGHNT and CDR2 is FRNRAP in the germline V gene. CDR3 in amino acids: CASGLVAGGGETQYF. The CDR3 DNA follows: TGTGCTAGTGGTTTGGTGGCTGGGGGGGGAGAGACCCAGTACTTC.

Here the CDR3 reads CASSLVQGTEAFF. The DNA for the CDR3 is TGTGCCAGCAGCTTGGTACAGGGAACTGAAGCTTTCTTT. This rearrangement joins TRBV5-4 to TRBJ1-1, with D perhaps TRBD1 (6 bases). The CDR3 covers 13 residues. The V and J ends lost 0 bases and 5 bases respectively, with 8 bases between them. Germline V CDR1 and CDR2: SGHNT, YYREEE (reference sequence). Looking up the rest from reference TRBV5-4 and TRBJ1-1 gives the full variable domain: ETGVTQSPTHLIKTRGQQVTLRCSSQSGHNTVSWYQQALGQGPQFIFQYYREEENGRGNFPPRFSGLQFPNYSSELNVNALELDDSALYLCASSLVQGTEAFFGQGTRLTVV.

CDR3 bases: TGTGCCAGCAGCCAAGATTTTCGCAATGAGCAGTTCTTC. Amino acids: CASSQDFRNEQFF. The chain has TRBV14 and TRBJ2-1, with D unresolved. CDR1 SGHDN and CDR2 FVKESK come from the germline V gene. CDR3 length: 13 residues. V was cut by 0 bases and J by 6 bases, with 6 bases left in between. The complete variable domain, with remaining parts taken from reference TRBV14 and TRBJ2-1, reads EAGVTQFPSHSVIEKGQTVTLRCDPISGHDNLYWYRRVMGKEIKFLLHFVKESKQDESGMPNNRFLAERTGGTYSTLKVQPAELEDSGVYFCASSQDFRNEQFFGPGTRLTVL.

The chain employs TRBV5-4 and TRBJ2-7, with 7 positions matching TRBD2. This CDR3 is 14 amino acids long. The V gene's germline CDR1 is SGHNT and CDR2 YYREEE (reference sequence). Trimming cost V 2 bases and J 6 bases; bases outside gene matches: 8. The CDR3 protein is CASSLPGGSGEQYF. CDR3 coding DNA: TGTGCCAGCAGCTTACCGGGCGGGAGCGGCGAGCAGTACTTC.

With respect to this clone: The identical CDR3 is also encoded by other nucleotide sequences in the sample. The rearrangement uses TRBV28 and TRBJ1-3; maybe TRBD1 (5 bases). Trimming shortened V by 1 base and J by 1 base, and 5 bases separated the two germline ends. There are 14 residues in the CDR3. Looked up from germline, CDR1 is MDHEN and CDR2 is SYDVKM. The CDR3 protein is CASSLYRSGNTIYF. The CDR3 DNA reads as TGTGCCAGCAGTTTATACAGGTCTGGAAACACCATATATTTT.

The V gene is TRBV5-4, the J gene TRBJ1-1; D is uncertain. Germline CDR1 reads SGHNT; CDR2 reads YYREEE (reference sequence). The CDR3 loop spans 13 amino acids. Trimming pared 4 bases from V and 7 bases from J, leaving 14 bases between. The CDR3 region is CASSMGREIEAFF. CDR3 coding DNA: TGTGCCAGCAGCATGGGGAGGGAAATTGAAGCTTTCTTT.

The rearrangement joins TRBV7-2 to TRBJ2-1; 10 bases fit TRBD2. The CDR3 extends over 19 amino acids. Germline-derived CDR1 and CDR2 are SGHTA and FQGNSA. V shed 2 bases, J shed 5 bases, and the junction held 15 bases outside the gene matches. In nucleotides, the CDR3 is TGTGCCAGCAGCTTAAAAAGCGGGGGGGCCCGCAGAGGGAACAATGAGCAGTTCTTC. Translated: CASSLKSGGARRGNNEQFF.

V usage is TRBV6-6 and J usage is TRBJ1-1; D gene ambiguous. Deletions cut 3 bases from V and 6 bases from J, with 14 bases between. The CDR3 is made up of 14 amino acids. In germline, CDR1 is MNHNY, CDR2 SVGAGI (reference sequence). The CDR3 DNA sequence: TGTGCCAGCAGTTATAATCTGAGGGCCCCTGAAGCTTTCTTT. This encodes CASSYNLRAPEAFF.

The chain carries TRBV7-2 and TRBJ2-3; tentative D call: TRBD2 (5 bases). In germline, CDR1 is SGHTA, CDR2 FQGNSA. This CDR3 contains 17 residues. Trimming removed 3 bases at V and 2 bases at J, with 18 bases between. This chain's CDR3 is CASSFGIRPGPTDTQYF. The CDR3 nucleotides are TGTGCCAGCAGCTTCGGGATTAGGCCTGGCCCCACAGATACGCAGTATTTT.

This chain links TRBV30 with TRBJ1-4, with a possible D match to TRBD1 (5 bases). The CDR3 is 13 amino acids. In germline, CDR1 is GTSNPN, CDR2 SVGIG (reference sequence). V was cut by 2 bases and J by 3 bases, with 7 bases left in between. The CDR3 sequence is CAWSRQSNEKLFF. DNA of the CDR3: TGTGCCTGGAGTAGACAGTCTAATGAAAAACTGTTTTTT.

This clone was recorded many times. Other nucleotide sequences from this sample produce the same CDR3. V gene TRBV9 combines with J gene TRBJ2-3, with 7 bases lining up with TRBD2. Per germline, CDR1 SGDLS and CDR2 YYNGEE. V gave up 4 bases and J gave up 2 bases; unmatched junction bases: 1. The CDR3 runs 13 residues. The CDR3: CASSRDYTDTQYF. The CDR3, as DNA: TGTGCCAGCAGCCGGGACTACACAGATACGCAGTATTTT.